This T cell receptor (beta chain) originates from a study of response to subunit inactivated influenza vaccine. TCRdb reprocessed the RT-PCR reads via MiXCR and lists one record per CDR3 protein. Here the sample spans a few hundred thousand distinct CDR3 sequences, less than 15% being singletons. This clonotype showed up just a few times. The CDR3 covers 13 residues. Trimming left V 0 bases short and J 6 bases short, with 6 bases between. Germline CDR1 WNHNN, CDR2 SYGVQD (reference sequence). Source: PBMCs from blood, taken 12 days after vaccination. J is TRBJ1-5 and V is TRBV10-1; D possibly corresponds to TRBD1 (6 bases). This clonotype was sampled from a man over 45 who received an inactivated influenza vaccine. The CDR3 DNA follows: TGCGCCAGCAGTGAGTCGGGGGCTCAGCCCCAGCATTTT. Residues: CASSESGAQPQHF.